Below, 20 T cell receptor beta chains from the same sample are listed, as sequenced in a study of control samples from healthy donors and cancer patients. Measured with immunoSEQ multiplex PCR; TCRdb has only the in-frame clones, and not every one. The data show about 15,000 clones, with approximately 80% seen just once and over 15% held by the top ten. The sequenced sample consisted of formalin-fixed, paraffin-embedded tissue. These receptor sequences come from a female donor with lung cancer.

J is TRBJ1-1 and V is TRBV11-2; D not certain. Trimming pared 5 bases from V and 2 bases from J, leaving 0 bases between. CDR1 and CDR2 from the germline V gene are SGHAT and FQNNGV. This CDR3 comprises 10 residues. CDR3 DNA sequence: TGTGCCAGCAGCAACACTGAAGCTTTCTTT. Protein product: CASSNTEAFF.

This CDR3 is CASSLARGQRETQYF. The CDR3 DNA follows: TGTGCCAGCAGCTTAGCCCGGGGCCAGAGAGAGACCCAGTACTTC. V usage is TRBV7-9 and J usage is TRBJ2-5, with D perhaps assigned TRBD1 or TRBD2 (5 bases each). Germline V lookup: CDR1 SEHNR, CDR2 FQNEAQ (reference sequence). The CDR3 totals 15 residues. Between the trimmed V and J ends, which lost 0 bases and 4 bases, there was a span of 12 bases.

The chain has TRBV2 and TRBJ1-5, with D unclear. The CDR3 contains 14 residues. Germline V gene lookup returns CDR1 SNHLY and CDR2 FYNNEI. Trimming left V 1 base short and J 7 bases short, with 11 bases between. The CDR3 protein is CASSEESGGQPQHF. CDR3 bases: TGTGCCAGCAGTGAAGAGTCGGGAGGCCAGCCCCAGCATTTT.

This clone has only a few counts. This rearrangement joins TRBV4-3 to TRBJ2-2, with D perhaps TRBD1 (5 bases). Germline V gives CDR1 LGHNA, CDR2 YSLEER. The ends were cut back, 1 base at V and 0 bases at J, with 6 bases in the middle. The CDR3 extends over 15 amino acids. The CDR3 region has the DNA TGCGCCAGCAGCCAAGCAGGGCCGAACACCGGGGAGCTGTTTTTT. This sequence encodes CASSQAGPNTGELFF.

Only a few counts were recorded for this clone. The chain uses TRBV4-2 and TRBJ2-3, with TRBD2 matching 11 bases. Germline V CDR1 and CDR2: LGHNA, YNFKEQ. J was trimmed by 0 bases and V by 0 bases; bases with no gene match: 11. The CDR3 spans 20 residues. CDR3 region: CASSQEPPSGGRGSTDTQYF. The DNA for the CDR3 is TGTGCCAGCAGCCAAGAACCCCCTAGCGGGGGGCGGGGAAGCACAGATACGCAGTATTTT.

The chain joins TRBV4-3 to TRBJ2-1, with unresolved D. The germline V gene has CDR1 LGHNA and CDR2 YSLEER. This CDR3 is built from 18 residues. V was cut by 3 bases and J by 0 bases, with 18 bases left in between. CDR3 nucleotide sequence: TGCGCCAGCAGCCATTCATCCGAACCCCAGCACTCCTACAATGAGCAGTTCTTC. As protein: CASSHSSEPQHSYNEQFF.

V usage is TRBV9 and J usage is TRBJ2-2, with D possibly TRBD2 on 6 matching bases. CDR1 and CDR2 (germline): SGDLS, YYNGEE. Trimming removed 3 bases from V and 14 bases from J, with 14 bases in between. The CDR3 extends over 12 amino acids. The chain's CDR3 is CASSAEFGRLFF. The CDR3 DNA reads as TGTGCCAGCAGCGCAGAGTTCGGGAGACTGTTTTTT.

The chain joins TRBV2 to TRBJ1-5; TRBD1 matches 7 bases. The CDR3 contains 15 residues. From germline, CDR1 is SNHLY and CDR2 FYNNEI. After removal of 3 bases from V and 5 bases from J, the junction contained 7 bases not matched to a gene. CDR3 coding DNA: TGTGCCAGCAGTGACGGCCAGGGGGGTTATCAGCCCCAGCATTTT. It specifies CASSDGQGGYQPQHF.

The chain combines TRBV12-3 or TRBV12-4 with TRBJ2-5; D remains unclear. V lost 3 bases and J 10 bases, leaving 12 bases between the germline ends. This CDR3 has 12 residues. The CDR3: CASSFGRRIQYF. CDR3 sequence (DNA): TGTGCCAGCAGTTTCGGCAGAAGGATCCAGTACTTC.

The chain combines TRBV3-1 (or the pseudogene TRBV3-2) with TRBJ2-7; D possibly matches TRBD1 or TRBD2 (5 bases each). This CDR3 spans 12 amino acids. V shed 5 bases and J shed 12 bases, with 17 bases lying between them. Germline V gene lookup returns CDR1 LGHDT and CDR2 YNNKEL (reference sequence). DNA for the CDR3: TGTGCCAGCAGCTCGCGGACTGAGGGGCGGTACTTC. This sequence encodes CASSSRTEGRYF.

The genes are TRBV4-2 and TRBJ2-3; 7 nucleotides align to TRBD2. This CDR3 region has 16 residues. Germline V gives CDR1 LGHNA, CDR2 YNFKEQ. Trimming at V came to 4 bases and at J to 6 bases, leaving 13 bases not matched to a gene. The CDR3 reads CASSPSLAAATDTQYF. The CDR3 DNA reads TGTGCCAGCAGCCCATCGCTAGCGGCGGCCACGGATACGCAGTATTTT.

The gene calls are TRBV6-6 and TRBJ1-1; D remains ambiguous. The CDR3 is 13 residues long. The V end lost 0 bases, the J end lost 1 base, and 3 bases lay between the germline ends. From germline, CDR1 is MNHNY and CDR2 SVGAGI (reference sequence). The CDR3 sequence: CASSYSSNTEAFF. As DNA, the CDR3 is TGTGCCAGCAGTTACTCCTCGAACACTGAAGCTTTCTTT.

This rearrangement joins TRBV7-8 to TRBJ2-3; the D is unclear. V lost 1 base, J lost 2 bases, and 13 bases lay in between. There are 16 residues in the CDR3. Germline lookup yields CDR1 SGHVS and CDR2 FQNEAQ. The CDR3 coding sequence is TGTGCCAGCAGCTTAGAATGGGGTGAAAACACAGATACGCAGTATTTT. As protein: CASSLEWGENTDTQYF.

The rearrangement links TRBV18 to TRBJ2-3; the D gene is possibly TRBD2 (6 bases). V lost 5 bases and J 5 bases, leaving 17 bases between the germline ends. Germline V gene lookup returns CDR1 KGHSH and CDR2 LQKENI. The CDR3 totals 15 residues. The CDR3 sequence: CASSSTEVRGDTQYF. CDR3 nucleotide sequence: TGTGCCAGCTCATCGACGGAAGTGCGGGGAGATACGCAGTATTTT.

The genes are TRBV3-1 (or the pseudogene TRBV3-2) and TRBJ2-3, with TRBD2 as a possible D gene (6 bases). The CDR3 is made up of 16 amino acids. The V end lost 0 bases, the J end lost 6 bases, and 16 bases lay between the germline ends. Germline values: CDR1 LGHDT, CDR2 YNNKEL (reference sequence). The CDR3 loop reads CASSQEMGLFGDTQYF. CDR3 sequence (DNA): TGTGCCAGCAGCCAAGAGATGGGACTGTTCGGGGATACGCAGTATTTT.

This clone came up once. The CDR3, as DNA: TGCGCCAGCAGCTTACAGGGTTTAGAAGAGCAGTACTTC. Residues: CASSLQGLEEQYF. This chain links TRBV5-1 with TRBJ2-7; D may be TRBD1 (6 bases). The CDR3 has 13 amino acids. Germline CDR1 SGHRS, CDR2 YFSETQ. V was cut by 2 bases and J by 7 bases, with 13 bases left in between.

The chain has TRBV18 and TRBJ2-7; 8 bases align to TRBD1. With V trimmed by 3 bases and J by 3 bases, 4 bases remained unmatched. The CDR3 contains 14 residues. Germline V gives CDR1 KGHSH, CDR2 LQKENI. In DNA form, the CDR3 reads TGTGCCAGCTCACCGGACAGGGCTATCTACGAGCAGTACTTC. Translating gives CASSPDRAIYEQYF. Looking up the rest from reference TRBV18 and TRBJ2-7 gives the full variable domain: NAGVMQNPRHLVRRRGQEARLRCSPMKGHSHVYWYRQLPEEGLKFMVYLQKENIIDESGMPKERFSAEFPKEGPSILRIQQVVRGDSAAYFCASSPDRAIYEQYFGPGTRLTVT.

Only one count was recorded for this clone. The chain joins TRBV6-2 or TRBV6-3 to TRBJ2-3; D is possibly TRBD2 (6 bases). The V end lost 5 bases, the J end lost 2 bases, and 14 bases lay between the germline ends. This CDR3 region has 15 residues. Germline lookup yields CDR1 MNHEY and CDR2 SVGEGT. CDR3 DNA: TGTGCCAGCAGTCCGGGACGGGAGTCCACAGATACGCAGTATTTT. It is translated as CASSPGRESTDTQYF.

The chain carries TRBV6-4 and TRBJ1-2; TRBD1 might be the D (6 bases). CDR3 length: 14 residues. Germline values: CDR1 MRHNA, CDR2 SNTAGT. V lost 2 bases, J lost 7 bases, and 14 bases lay in between. The CDR3 sequence: CASSDGAGAGGYTF. CDR3 in DNA: TGTGCCAGCAGTGACGGGGCAGGGGCAGGTGGCTACACCTTC.

This chain connects TRBV30 to TRBJ1-6; D is perhaps TRBD1 (5 bases). V was clipped by 5 bases and J by 10 bases, with 15 bases between them. The CDR3 contains 13 residues. CDR1 is GTSNPN, CDR2 SVGIG, per germline (reference sequence). The CDR3 DNA is TGTGCCTGGGAAGGGCAGGGCGGCTCACCCCTCCACTTT. It is translated as CAWEGQGGSPLHF.